The 15 T cell receptor beta chains reported below all come from one sample, sequenced in a study of human T cells and chemical hapten exposure. One entry per CDR3 protein results from TCRdb running MiXCR on the RACE reads. The table records nearly 350,000 distinct CDR3 sequences, 6% to 8.5% of them present only once. The sample's time point: patch test 1, 2 weeks after DPC sensitization. As for treatment: therapeutic diphenylcyclopropenone sensitization with weekly scalp DPC. Sequencing was performed on whole blood, taken in connection with sensitization to the hapten diphenylcyclopropenone (DPC). These receptors came from a woman between 18 and 29 years old with alopecia areata. Some clones in this sample may be carry-over from other donors' samples.

This chain uses TRBV20-1 with TRBJ1-2; 7 bases agree with TRBD1. Germline V gene data show CDR1 as DFQATT and CDR2 as SNEGSKA (reference sequence). The CDR3 length is 13 residues. CDR3 DNA sequence: TGCAGCGTCGACAGGGCAAATGGTTATGGCTACACCTTC. This translates into CSVDRANGYGYTF.

This clonotype occurred a few times. The V gene is TRBV7-6, the J gene TRBJ1-2; TRBD1 matches 7 bases. The CDR3 has 16 residues. The germline V gene encodes CDR1 SGHVS and CDR2 FNYEAQ. Losses at the gene ends were 5 bases for V and 6 bases for J; bases not matched to a gene: 15. The CDR3 bases are TGTGCCAGCAGCCCTCTGGCAGGGGGTTCCCCGCATGGCTACACCTTC. Translated, it gives CASSPLAGGSPHGYTF.

The rearrangement joins TRBV7-8 to TRBJ1-4; D gene uncertain. Trimming took off 5 bases at V and 7 bases at J, with 14 bases between the two ends. CDR1 is SGHVS, CDR2 FQNEAQ, per germline. This CDR3 region has 14 residues. The CDR3 sequence: CASSPPSDSEKLFF. The CDR3 DNA follows: TGTGCCAGCAGCCCCCCGAGTGATAGTGAAAAACTGTTTTTT. The entire variable domain, with the rest obtained from reference TRBV7-8 and TRBJ1-4, is as follows: GAGVSQSPRYKVAKRGQDVALRCDPISGHVSLFWYQQALGQGPEFLTYFQNEAQLDKSGLPSDRFFAERPEGSVSTLKIQRTQQEDSAVYLCASSPPSDSEKLFFGSGTQLSVL.

The chain employs TRBV6-2 or TRBV6-3 and TRBJ2-7; no reliable D call. Germline V gene lookup returns CDR1 MNHEY and CDR2 SVGEGT. This CDR3 spans 12 amino acids. The germline V and J ends were trimmed by 6 bases and 2 bases, with 8 bases remaining between them. The DNA of the CDR3 is TGTGCCAGCAGGGATCCCGCCTACGAGCAGTACTTC. It is translated as CASRDPAYEQYF.

This clonotype was recorded many times. The chain has TRBV27 and TRBJ2-3; 10 positions match TRBD2. CDR3 length equals 19 residues. J lost 1 base, V lost 3 bases, and 13 bases had no gene match. The germline CDR1 and CDR2 sequences are MNHEY and SMNVEV (reference sequence). CDR3 nucleotide sequence: TGTGCCAGCAGTTTCTTTGGTAGCGGGGGGCGGAAAGGCACAGATACGCAGTATTTT. Translated, it gives CASSFFGSGGRKGTDTQYF.

This chain joins TRBV7-2 and TRBJ2-5; 13 bases fit TRBD2. The CDR3 spans 18 residues. The junction had 13 bases not matched to a gene; V was cut back by 4 bases and J by 5 bases. Germline V lookup: CDR1 SGHTA, CDR2 FQGNSA. The CDR3 loop is CASSSKLAGGLSSETQYF. The CDR3 DNA is TGTGCCAGCAGCTCTAAACTAGCGGGGGGGCTTTCTTCCGAGACCCAGTACTTC.

This clonotype has a count of ten or more. The CDR3 sequence: CAISDGGGRTDTQYF. The CDR3 DNA reads TGTGCCATCAGTGATGGCGGGGGACGCACAGATACGCAGTATTTT. The chain joins TRBV10-3 to TRBJ2-3; 7 positions agree with TRBD2. Germline lookup yields CDR1 ENHRY and CDR2 SYGVKD. With 3 bases clipped from V and 1 base from J, the junction kept 4 bases outside the gene matches. This CDR3 has 15 amino acids.

Points on this clonotype: This may be a read error, as it is one base from a much larger clone. The chain carries TRBV18 and TRBJ1-1; D is ambiguous. The CDR3 extends over 13 amino acids. The germline V gene has CDR1 KGHSH and CDR2 LQKENI. The CDR3 is CASSPQGGTVAFF. CDR3 sequence (DNA): TGTGCCAGCTCACCACAGGGAGGCACTGTAGCTTTCTTT.

The chain employs TRBV20-1 and TRBJ1-1; tentative D call: TRBD1 (6 bases). This CDR3 region has 14 residues. In germline, CDR1 is DFQATT, CDR2 SNEGSKA (reference sequence). V lost 1 base to trimming and J lost 4 bases, with 13 bases between them. DNA of the CDR3: TGCAGTGCTAGAGCTAACAGGGCAGGCACTGAAGCTTTCTTT. Translation: CSARANRAGTEAFF.

There are a few counts of this clonotype. This rearrangement joins TRBV3-1 to TRBJ1-5; 7 bases agree with TRBD1. Unmatched junction bases numbered 5, after V lost 0 bases and J lost 6 bases. The germline gives CDR1 LGHDT, CDR2 YNNKEL (reference sequence). CDR3 size: 15 residues. The CDR3: CASSQDRGNGQPQHF. CDR3 nucleotide sequence: TGTGCCAGCAGCCAAGACAGGGGGAACGGTCAGCCCCAGCATTTT.

This clonotype occurred a few times. V usage is TRBV27 and J usage is TRBJ2-7, with D possibly matching TRBD2 (5 bases). Germline lookup yields CDR1 MNHEY and CDR2 SMNVEV (reference sequence). V lost 3 bases, J lost 2 bases, and 11 bases lay in between. CDR3 length equals 14 residues. The CDR3 coding sequence is TGTGCCAGCAGTTTGGACTCGACGGCCTACGAGCAGTACTTC. Protein sequence: CASSLDSTAYEQYF.

This clonotype occurred a few times. The chain employs TRBV29-1 and TRBJ2-7; no clear D gene. CDR1 and CDR2 from the germline V gene are SQVTM and ANQGSEA. The CDR3 runs to 11 residues. Trimming removed 2 bases from V and 6 bases from J, with 8 bases in between. The CDR3 sequence: CSVESGIEQYF. The CDR3 DNA reads TGCAGCGTTGAATCTGGGATCGAGCAGTACTTC.

The V gene is TRBV28, the J gene TRBJ2-7; no firm D call. This CDR3 spans 11 amino acids. CDR1 is MDHEN and CDR2 is SYDVKM in the germline V gene. V was cut by 11 bases and J by 3 bases, with 11 bases left in between. CDR3 in amino acids: CAGGDNYEQYF. The CDR3 DNA reads as TGTGCCGGCGGCGATAACTACGAGCAGTACTTC.

This clonotype was counted a few times. The chain employs TRBV7-9 and TRBJ2-5; 9 nucleotides align to TRBD2. The V gene's germline CDR1 is SEHNR and CDR2 FQNEAQ (reference sequence). V shed 8 bases and J 10 bases; nucleotides not matched to a gene: 20. The CDR3 spans 16 residues. The CDR3 loop reads CASDSSLRRGGRSQYF. As DNA, the CDR3 is TGTGCCAGCGACAGCTCCCTCAGGCGGGGGGGCCGGAGCCAGTACTTC.

The chain has TRBV12-3 or TRBV12-4 and TRBJ1-6; 9 nucleotides align to TRBD1. CDR3 length equals 16 residues. Losses at the gene ends were 3 bases for V and 10 bases for J; bases not matched to a gene: 10. CDR3 protein: CASSFYGTGTISPLHF. CDR3 nucleotide sequence: TGTGCCAGCAGTTTCTATGGGACAGGGACCATCTCACCCCTCCACTTT.